This record looks at one T cell receptor (beta chain) sequence and its context. The antigen remains undetermined. In germline, CDR1 is SGHDT, CDR2 YYEEEE. This CDR3 spans 17 amino acids. Trimming stripped 4 bases from V and 4 bases from J, with 24 bases between. This specimen belongs to a study of a mutant IDH1 vaccine in newly diagnosed glioma. Points from the study as a whole: Vaccination induced immune responses in approximately 93% of patients.

Here immunoSEQ multiplex PCR was the method, and the copy in TCRdb shows in-frame clones only, minus some. The data show 35,000 to 50,000 clones, with about 83% seen just once and roughly 2% held by the top ten. Specified time point: week 11, during vaccination. A single vaccine dose contained 300 ug of mutant IDH1 20-mer peptide, and topical imiquimod was used with it. The J gene is TRBJ2-7, the V gene TRBV5-6; D gene unclear. This receptor was obtained from a man between 35 and 55 years old with glioma. Sequencing was performed on PBMCs, taken from a glioma patient whose treatment included an IDH1 peptide vaccine. The CDR3, as DNA: TGTGCCAGCAGCCATTTTCTCCGTGGGCCTACTGGGTACGAGCAGTACTTC. Amino acid sequence: CASSHFLRGPTGYEQYF. Drawing the rest from reference TRBV5-6 and TRBJ2-7, the complete variable domain is DAGVTQSPTHLIKTRGQQVTLRCSPKSGHDTVSWYQQALGQGPQFIFQYYEEEERQRGNFPDRFSGHQFPNYSSELNVNALLLGDSALYLCASSHFLRGPTGYEQYFGPGTRLTVT.